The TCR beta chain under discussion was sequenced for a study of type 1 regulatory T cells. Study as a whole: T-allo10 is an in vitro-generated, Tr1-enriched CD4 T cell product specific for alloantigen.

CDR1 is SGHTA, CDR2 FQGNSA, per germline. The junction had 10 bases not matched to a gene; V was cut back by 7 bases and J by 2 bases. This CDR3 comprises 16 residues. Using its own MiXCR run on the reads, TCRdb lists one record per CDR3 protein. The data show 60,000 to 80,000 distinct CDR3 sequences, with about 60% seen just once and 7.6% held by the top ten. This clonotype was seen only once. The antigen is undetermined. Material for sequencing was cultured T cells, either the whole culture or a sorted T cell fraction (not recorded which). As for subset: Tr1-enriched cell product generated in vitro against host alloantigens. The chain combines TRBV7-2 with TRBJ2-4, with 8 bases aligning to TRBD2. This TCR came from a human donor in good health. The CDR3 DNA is TGTGCCAGCACCCAAAAGGCGGGGGGCCCCAAAAACATTCAGTACTTC. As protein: CASTQKAGGPKNIQYF.